This T cell receptor beta chain was found in a study of blood T cell repertoires in COVID-19. Trimming pared 0 bases from V and 5 bases from J, leaving 11 bases between. The germline V gene encodes CDR1 SGDLS and CDR2 YYNGEE. This CDR3 contains 14 residues. The protocol was immunoSEQ multiplex PCR, while the TCRdb copy is restricted to in-frame clones and leaves out a portion. The table has around 220,000 clones, around 83% seen once; the top ten hold approximately 10%. This clone is a singleton in its sample. The sequence came from a woman in her fifties or sixties with COVID-19, enrolled during active disease. Sequenced: peripheral blood. The V gene is TRBV9, the J gene TRBJ1-2; D unclear. The CDR3 DNA sequence: TGTGCCAGCAGCGTAGGAAGTCACCAGTATGGCTACACCTTC. Its translation: CASSVGSHQYGYTF. Using reference TRBV9 and TRBJ1-2 for the parts outside the CDR3, the full variable domain is DSGVTQTPKHLITATGQRVTLRCSPRSGDLSVYWYQQSLDQGLQFLIQYYNGEERAKGNILERFSAQQFPDLHSELNLSSLELGDSALYFCASSVGSHQYGYTFGSGTRLTVV.